Sequencing of this T cell receptor (beta chain) was carried out in a study of T-cell memory formation after mild COVID-19. The CDR3 totals 14 residues. V lost 0 bases to trimming and J lost 2 bases, with 8 bases between them. CDR1 and CDR2 (germline): SGHTA, FQGNSA. Amplification by 5'RACE using constant-segment primers produced TCR alpha and TCR beta cDNA libraries that carried sample barcodes and UMIs. TCRdb itself ran the 5' RACE reads through MiXCR, one entry per CDR3 protein. This table has roughly 350,000 distinct CDR3 sequences, under 25% appearing once. General study results and limits: Pre-infection memory showed some responding clones, and this suggested that cross-reactive memory joined.

With respect to this clonotype: As yet, its antigen is unknown.

The specimen was PBMCs or a T cell subset sorted from them (not recorded which). The clonotype comes from an adult woman who had mild COVID-19 (a few samples of this study predate the infection). Cell type and time point are not known. The rearrangement uses TRBV7-2 and TRBJ2-7; D unresolved. In DNA form, the CDR3 reads TGTGCCAGCAGCTTAGCGGGGAACCCCTACGAGCAGTACTTC. It specifies CASSLAGNPYEQYF. Supplemented by reference TRBV7-2 and TRBJ2-7, the full variable domain reads GAGVSQSPSNKVTEKGKDVELRCDPISGHTALYWYRQSLGQGLEFLIYFQGNSAPDKSGLPSDRFSAERTGGSVSTLTIQRTQQEDSAVYLCASSLAGNPYEQYFGPGTRLTVT.